This is a list of T cell receptor beta chains from one sample in a study of T cell repertoires in cytomegalovirus infection. From the reads, TCRdb called clonotypes with MiXCR, one entry per CDR3 protein. The table includes 450,000 to 650,000 distinct CDR3 sequences, about 30% detected once. Source material: PBMCs. These receptors were collected from a human donor in good health (CMV status not recorded). Some clones in this sample may be carry-over from other donors' samples. Each CDR3 is given with its conserved first and last residue. A D gene is named only where the DNA matches it firmly. Some rows mark clone size as missing; the rest say once, few, many or name a class of expanded clone.

size: .
D: .
V: TRBV20-1
J: TRBJ1-6
DNA: TGCAGTGCTAGTGCGCAGAAAAATTCACCCCTCCACTTT
CDR3: CSASAQKNSPLHF

size: many
D: .
V: TRBV6-2/TRBV6-3
J: TRBJ1-5
DNA: TGTGCCAGCGGGACCACCAATCAGCCCCAGCATTTT
CDR3: CASGTTNQPQHF

size: .
D: TRBD2
V: TRBV15
J: TRBJ2-1
DNA: TGTGCCACCAGCACCCCAAGATGGCAGGCGGGGGTTCATGAGCAGTTCTTC
CDR3: CATSTPRWQAGVHEQFF

size: many
D: .
V: TRBV7-8
J: TRBJ1-1
DNA: TGTGCCAGCAGCTTAGGCGTACCCGGGAAGAACACTGAAGCTTTCTTT
CDR3: CASSLGVPGKNTEAFF

size: few
D: .
V: TRBV19
J: TRBJ2-7
DNA: TGTGCCAGTAGTATAGCCCCGGGGTACGAGCAGTACTTC
CDR3: CASSIAPGYEQYF

size: few
D: .
V: TRBV28
J: TRBJ2-1
DNA: TGTGCCAGTTCCTTGACTCCCTCCTACAATGAGCAGTTCTTC
CDR3: CASSLTPSYNEQFF

size: few
D: .
V: TRBV29-1
J: TRBJ2-5
DNA: TGCAGCGTTGAATCTGGGGGTTGGTACCAAGAGACCCAGTACTTC
CDR3: CSVESGGWYQETQYF

size: .
D: TRBD2
V: TRBV29-1
J: TRBJ2-7
DNA: TGCAGCGTAGGGACTAGCGGGAGCCGGTCCTACGAGCAGTACTTC
CDR3: CSVGTSGSRSYEQYF

size: .
D: .
V: TRBV2
J: TRBJ2-3
DNA: TGTGCCAGCAGTGAAGTTGTTAGGGGCACAGATACGCAGTATTTT
CDR3: CASSEVVRGTDTQYF

size: few
D: .
V: TRBV27
J: TRBJ2-5
DNA: TGTGCCAGCAGTATTCCAGGTGTGGGGGGGACCCAGTACTTC
CDR3: CASSIPGVGGTQYF

size: .
D: .
V: TRBV20-1
J: TRBJ1-5
DNA: TGCAGTGCTAAAGTGCAGGATGATCAGCCCCAGCATTTT
CDR3: CSAKVQDDQPQHF

size: many
D: TRBD1
V: TRBV7-2
J: TRBJ2-3
DNA: TGTGCCAGCAGTAATAGGGGGCGGAGAGACACAGATACGCAGTATTTT
CDR3: CASSNRGRRDTDTQYF

size: .
D: .
V: TRBV5-4
J: TRBJ1-3
DNA: TGTGCCAGCAGCTTGGACATCGGATACTCTGGAAACACCATATATTTT
CDR3: CASSLDIGYSGNTIYF

size: .
D: .
V: TRBV6-1
J: TRBJ2-6
DNA: TGTGCCAGCAGATCAGGTGGGGGGGCCAACGTCCTGACTTTC
CDR3: CASRSGGGANVLTF

size: .
D: .
V: TRBV6-1
J: TRBJ1-1
DNA: TGTGCCAGCAGCTCAGGGAGGGGTGGGAACACTGAAGCTTTCTTT
CDR3: CASSSGRGGNTEAFF

size: .
D: .
V: TRBV7-3
J: TRBJ2-7
DNA: TGTGCCAGCAGCCTCACTAGTCCTCCGAGCGACCAGTACTTC
CDR3: CASSLTSPPSDQYF

size: few
D: .
V: TRBV7-9
J: TRBJ1-1
DNA: TGTGCCAGCAGCACTCTATCCAACACTGAAGCTTTCTTT
CDR3: CASSTLSNTEAFF

size: .
D: .
V: TRBV7-2
J: TRBJ2-3
DNA: TGTGCCAGCAGCTCTGGGGGTTCTAGCACAGATACGCAGTATTTT
CDR3: CASSSGGSSTDTQYF

size: .
D: TRBD2
V: TRBV30
J: TRBJ2-7
DNA: TGTGCCGGGACTAGCGGGAGAAGGGAGGACGAGCAGTACTTC
CDR3: CAGTSGRREDEQYF

size: .
D: .
V: TRBV20-1
J: TRBJ2-3
DNA: TGCAGTGCTAGCAAGGGTGATTTAGGAGATACGCAGTATTTT
CDR3: CSASKGDLGDTQYF

size: .
D: TRBD1
V: TRBV19
J: TRBJ1-1
DNA: TGTGCCAGTAGTAGGGACAGCGTGTCCCTGAACACTGAAGCTTTCTTT
CDR3: CASSRDSVSLNTEAFF

size: few
D: TRBD1
V: TRBV7-9
J: TRBJ2-1
DNA: TGTGCCAGCACCCCGGGGACAGGGGACAATGAGCAGTTCTTC
CDR3: CASTPGTGDNEQFF

size: .
D: .
V: TRBV7-9
J: TRBJ1-4
DNA: TGTGCCAGCAGCTTATTGGGGGGCGTCGGTGAAAAACTGTTTTTT
CDR3: CASSLLGGVGEKLFF

size: few
D: .
V: TRBV6-5
J: TRBJ2-2
DNA: TGTGCCATTAGACCCCGGCCGAACACCGGGGAGCTGTTTTTT
CDR3: CAIRPRPNTGELFF

size: many
D: TRBD1
V: TRBV28
J: TRBJ1-5
DNA: TGTGCCAGCACTGGGACAGGCAACAATCAGCCCCAGCATTTT
CDR3: CASTGTGNNQPQHF

size: .
D: .
V: TRBV9
J: TRBJ2-5
DNA: TGTGCCAGCAGCGTAGGGACCAGGGAGACCCAGTACTTC
CDR3: CASSVGTRETQYF

size: .
D: TRBD2
V: TRBV14
J: TRBJ2-5
DNA: TGTGCCAGCAGCCCCTTAGCGGGACCCGAAGAGACCCAGTACTTC
CDR3: CASSPLAGPEETQYF

size: .
D: .
V: TRBV4-1
J: TRBJ2-2
DNA: TGCGCCAGCAGCCAAGTCGCCGGGGAGCTGTTTTTT
CDR3: CASSQVAGELFF

size: few
D: .
V: TRBV20-1
J: TRBJ2-7
DNA: TGCAGTGCCGACGGGGGCACCACCTACGAGCAGTACTTC
CDR3: CSADGGTTYEQYF

size: .
D: .
V: TRBV7-2
J: TRBJ2-1
DNA: TGTGCCAGCAGCTTAGTGGGAACACAGGGAAACAATGAGCAGTTCTTC
CDR3: CASSLVGTQGNNEQFF

size: many
D: .
V: TRBV7-2
J: TRBJ1-3
DNA: TGTGCCAGCGGGACATTCTCTGGAAACACCATATATTTT
CDR3: CASGTFSGNTIYF

size: .
D: .
V: TRBV2
J: TRBJ1-6
DNA: TGTGCCAGCAGTGACCCACAGGGCAGCTCTGTTAATTCACCCCTCCACTTT
CDR3: CASSDPQGSSVNSPLHF

size: .
D: .
V: TRBV5-1
J: TRBJ2-1
DNA: TGCGCCAGCAGCTTGGGTGACGACTCCTACAATGAGCAGTTCTTC
CDR3: CASSLGDDSYNEQFF